This T cell receptor (beta chain) was captured by sequencing in a study of blood T cell repertoires in COVID-19. Background on the study: Spain, Italy and the United States supplied samples that represented acute and convalescent COVID-19. Sources were T cells, B-cell-depleted T cells, or PBMCs; the material itself was cDNA or gDNA.

This CDR3 is 16 amino acids long. In germline, CDR1 is MNHEY, CDR2 SVGAGI. V shed 2 bases and J shed 2 bases, with 16 bases lying between them. Original methodology: By means of reference gene primer amplification, nucleated cell counts were estimated. Data came from immunoSEQ multiplex PCR; TCRdb stores just in-frame clones and leaves some out. For V, J and clone size, that table is used; D and trimming come from the DNA. This sample carries about 120,000 clones, 90% of them seen once, and the ten largest clones take about 1.9%. The chain links TRBV6-5 to TRBJ2-7; D unclear. Sequencing was carried out using peripheral blood. This TCR derives from a human donor with active COVID-19. The donor label of this sample is uncertain. CDR3 residues: CASSYGLANYPYEQYF. The CDR3 DNA sequence: TGTGCCAGCAGTTACGGTTTAGCAAATTATCCCTACGAGCAGTACTTC.